This T cell receptor (beta chain) was recorded in a study of cytomegalovirus exposure and HLA in healthy donors. On the study more broadly: In a later analysis, it was reported that the approximately 120 validation repertoires had been produced on the same platform as the 666 repertoires belonging to the first cohort. Overall study findings and caveats: For most TCR sequences rarity was the rule, although some public TCRs occurred in many donors. Cytomegalovirus-associated TCR beta chains were listed, numbering over 150. As confirmed in vitro, a few CMV-associated chains were specific for CMV antigens.

A word on this clone: Antigen specificity is unknown.

The data were produced by immunoSEQ multiplex PCR, yet TCRdb's version contains in-frame clones alone and is incomplete. The sample contains fewer than 90,000 clones, about 93% of which appear only once. CDR1 SEHNR and CDR2 FQNEAQ come from the germline V gene (reference sequence). CDR3 length: 13 amino acids. The V end was cut by 6 bases, the J end by 4 bases, with 10 bases between. The sequenced material came from PBMCs. The receptor was isolated from a woman younger than 35 in good health and CMV-seronegative. The J gene is TRBJ2-1, the V gene TRBV7-9; D perhaps matches TRBD1 (6 bases). The CDR3 DNA sequence: TGTGCCAGCAGTTCAGGACAGTACAATGAGCAGTTCTTC. Protein: CASSSGQYNEQFF.